A selection of T cell receptor beta chains follows, all from one sample in a study of T cells in localized non-small cell lung cancer. Repertoires were generated with immunoSEQ multiplex PCR, while TCRdb's copy carries only in-frame clones and drops some. The sample shows about 17,000 clones, more than 70% of them seen only once. The sample in question was peripheral blood, obtained before any cancer treatment. The receptors were sampled from a male donor at least 60 years old with stage III lung adenocarcinoma. Both conserved end residues are part of each CDR3. Fields, in order: D gene, J gene, clone size, CDR3 length, V gene, CDR3 protein. D genes are given only for firm matches. Rows give clone size only sometimes, using once, few, many, or a class for an expanded clone.

d_gene: NA; j_gene: TRBJ1-1; abundance: NA; len: 16; v_gene: TRBV7-8; CDR3aa: CASSLWGQGVNTEAFF
d_gene: NA; j_gene: TRBJ1-1; abundance: NA; len: 19; v_gene: TRBV7-5; CDR3aa: CARSLLSSGVQRPNTEAFF
d_gene: NA; j_gene: TRBJ1-5; abundance: few; len: 16; v_gene: TRBV21-1; CDR3aa: CASSKGQGNGNQPQHF
d_gene: NA; j_gene: TRBJ2-3; abundance: NA; len: 15; v_gene: TRBV6-1; CDR3aa: CASSEGQLSTDTQYF
d_gene: TRBD2; j_gene: TRBJ2-1; abundance: few; len: 15; v_gene: TRBV7-9; CDR3aa: CASSPSGGSYNEQFF
d_gene: TRBD1; j_gene: TRBJ2-1; abundance: NA; len: 16; v_gene: TRBV5-1; CDR3aa: CASSSGDRAVGYGQFF
d_gene: NA; j_gene: TRBJ1-5; abundance: NA; len: 13; v_gene: TRBV5-4; CDR3aa: CASSLARDQPQHF
d_gene: NA; j_gene: TRBJ2-7; abundance: NA; len: 15; v_gene: TRBV21-1; CDR3aa: CASNRPRGAAYEQYF
d_gene: NA; j_gene: TRBJ1-5; abundance: NA; len: 14; v_gene: TRBV6-6; CDR3aa: CASSYRGGDQPQHF
d_gene: NA; j_gene: TRBJ1-5; abundance: few; len: 13; v_gene: TRBV30; CDR3aa: CAWSAGTDQPQHF
d_gene: NA; j_gene: TRBJ2-3; abundance: NA; len: 15; v_gene: TRBV5-8; CDR3aa: CASSLGGIPTDTQYF
d_gene: TRBD1; j_gene: TRBJ2-2; abundance: NA; len: 14; v_gene: TRBV5-1; CDR3aa: CASSPGTATGELFF
d_gene: NA; j_gene: TRBJ1-2; abundance: NA; len: 15; v_gene: TRBV7-9; CDR3aa: CASSLDGGSNYGYTF
d_gene: NA; j_gene: TRBJ1-1; abundance: medium-sized; len: 13; v_gene: TRBV30; CDR3aa: CAWSETRNTEAFF
d_gene: NA; j_gene: TRBJ2-1; abundance: NA; len: 14; v_gene: TRBV2; CDR3aa: CASNSLSSYNEQFF
d_gene: NA; j_gene: TRBJ2-7; abundance: NA; len: 12; v_gene: TRBV18; CDR3aa: CASSPTDYEQYF